A single sample is the source of the 6 T cell receptor beta chains below, sequenced in a study of blood T cell repertoires in COVID-19. Some clones are missing from TCRdb's copy, which holds only in-frame ones; the method was immunoSEQ multiplex PCR. The sample has about 240,000 clones, around 86% seen once; the top ten hold about 3.3%. Sequenced input: PBMCs or T cells enriched from blood (not recorded which). The receptors derive from a woman aged 40 to 49 with acute COVID-19.

This rearrangement joins TRBV4-1 to TRBJ2-1, with 8 bases identical to TRBD2. After removal of 1 base from V and 5 bases from J, the junction contained 7 bases not matched to a gene. Germline CDR1 reads MGHRA; CDR2 reads YSYEKL. This CDR3 has 16 residues. Written as DNA, the CDR3 is TGCGCCAGCAGCCAAGTAGGGACTAGAAAAAACAATGAGCAGTTCTTC. Residues: CASSQVGTRKNNEQFF.

The rearrangement uses TRBV25-1 and TRBJ2-7; 9 nucleotides line up with TRBD1. Germline CDR1 reads MGHDK; CDR2 reads SYGVNS. The V gene end was trimmed by 1 base and the J gene end by 3 bases; junction bases not matched to a gene: 10. The CDR3 spans 17 residues. CDR3 protein: CASSELGQGGRSYEQYF. The DNA for the CDR3 is TGTGCCAGCAGTGAATTGGGACAGGGCGGTAGGAGCTACGAGCAGTACTTC.

The chain recombines TRBV27 with TRBJ2-2, with 7 nucleotides matching TRBD1. J was trimmed by 6 bases and V by 3 bases; bases with no gene match: 10. Germline lookup yields CDR1 MNHEY and CDR2 SMNVEV (reference sequence). This CDR3 comprises 16 residues. CDR3 sequence: CASSFRTDRVSGELFF. As DNA, the CDR3 is TGTGCCAGCAGTTTCCGAACTGACAGGGTCTCCGGGGAGCTGTTTTTT.

This clone was seen a handful of times. The chain employs TRBV7-6 and TRBJ2-1, with D tentatively TRBD2 (6 bases). Trimming cost V 5 bases and J 4 bases, with 12 bases left between them. The CDR3 is made up of 14 amino acids. Germline lookup yields CDR1 SGHVS and CDR2 FNYEAQ. The CDR3 DNA is TGTGCCAGCAGCCCGCAGGAGGGGTACAATGAGCAGTTCTTC. Protein sequence: CASSPQEGYNEQFF. Supplemented by reference TRBV7-6 and TRBJ2-1, the full variable domain reads GAGVSQSPRYKVTKRGQDVALRCDPISGHVSLYWYRQALGQGPEFLTYFNYEAQQDKSGLPNDRFSAERPEGSISTLTIQRTEQRDSAMYRCASSPQEGYNEQFFGPGTRLTVL.

The chain uses TRBV6-2 or TRBV6-3 and TRBJ2-7; D might be TRBD1 (6 bases). In germline, CDR1 is MNHEY, CDR2 SVGEGT. Trimming took 7 bases from V and 1 from J, leaving 20 bases between them. The CDR3 length is 16 residues. CDR3 sequence reads: CASTPTLAQGSYEQYF. CDR3 DNA: TGTGCCAGCACCCCTACACTGGCCCAGGGGTCCTACGAGCAGTACTTC.

The chain uses TRBV7-8 and TRBJ1-5; D uncertain. Between the trimmed V and J ends, which lost 0 bases and 4 bases, there was a span of 7 bases. The germline gives CDR1 SGHVS, CDR2 FQNEAQ. The CDR3 has 14 amino acids. The CDR3 DNA follows: TGTGCCAGCAGCTTAGCTAGTGTAAATCAGCCCCAGCATTTT. Translated: CASSLASVNQPQHF.